The 8 T cell receptor beta chains reported below all come from one sample, sequenced in a study of Tregs in tolerant kidney transplant recipients. Related graft donors supplied nonmyeloablative bone marrow transplants, and mixed chimerism was transient. Profiled with immunoSEQ multiplex PCR; TCRdb holds only in-frame clones, not every one. The sample contains about 100,000 clones, over 85% of which appear only once. The input for sequencing was CD4+ T cells from blood (PBMCs), taken 12 months after the transplant. Receptor source: a human patient who received a combined kidney and bone marrow transplant. Some T cells here may be from the graft donor.

V is TRBV28 and J is TRBJ1-5; no firm D call. Trimming took off 3 bases at V and 0 bases at J, with 9 bases between the two ends. The CDR3 runs 15 residues. The germline V gene encodes CDR1 MDHEN and CDR2 SYDVKM. The CDR3 DNA is TGTGCCAGCAGTTTCCGGAGGGATAGCAATCAGCCCCAGCATTTT. It translates to CASSFRRDSNQPQHF.

This chain joins TRBV5-1 and TRBJ2-2; TRBD2 agrees at 13 bases. CDR1 and CDR2 from the germline V gene are SGHRS and YFSETQ. Germline trimming cut 4 bases from V and 4 bases from J; bases unmatched to any gene: 7. The CDR3 totals 17 residues. CDR3: CASSQRTSGGTTGELFF. The DNA for the CDR3 is TGCGCCAGCAGCCAAAGGACTAGCGGGGGCACCACCGGGGAGCTGTTTTTT.

The genes are TRBV19 and TRBJ2-5; 8 nucleotides align to TRBD2. The CDR3 is made up of 15 amino acids. Germline V CDR1 and CDR2: LNHDA, SQIVND (reference sequence). The junction had 6 bases not matched to a gene; V was cut back by 2 bases and J by 4 bases. The CDR3 spells CASSIPGRERETQYF. The CDR3 DNA reads as TGTGCCAGTAGTATACCCGGGAGGGAGCGAGAGACCCAGTACTTC. The full variable domain, in which reference TRBV19 and TRBJ2-5 provide the parts outside the CDR3, is DGGITQSPKYLFRKEGQNVTLSCEQNLNHDAMYWYRQDPGQGLRLIYYSQIVNDFQKGDIAEGYSVSREKKESFPLTVTSAQKNPTAFYLCASSIPGRERETQYFGPGTRLLVL.

The chain recombines TRBV7-2 with TRBJ2-3; TRBD2 aligns across 14 bases. After removal of 2 bases from V and 4 bases from J, the junction contained 8 bases not matched to a gene. Germline CDR1 SGHTA, CDR2 FQGNSA. There are 18 residues in the CDR3. The CDR3 loop is CASSLMTSGGASADTQYF. CDR3 DNA sequence: TGTGCCAGCAGCTTAATGACTAGCGGGGGGGCCAGCGCAGATACGCAGTATTTT.

This rearrangement joins TRBV7-2 to TRBJ2-7; possible D gene TRBD1, 6 bases. V lost 5 bases and J 3 bases, leaving 11 bases between the germline ends. The length of the CDR3 is 13 residues. Germline CDR1 reads SGHTA; CDR2 reads FQGNSA. Here the CDR3 DNA reads TGTGCCAGCAGCCGTACGGACAGCTACGAGCAGTACTTC. It translates to CASSRTDSYEQYF.

This chain uses TRBV4-1 with TRBJ2-3; 16 nucleotides line up with TRBD2. The CDR3 spans 18 residues. Germline CDR1 and CDR2: MGHRA and YSYEKL. V gave up 2 bases and J gave up 8 bases; unmatched junction bases: 10. The DNA of the CDR3 is TGCGCCAGCAGCCAAATCCCCGGGACTAGCGGGGGGGCGACTACGCAGTATTTT. Translating it yields CASSQIPGTSGGATTQYF.

This clone was detected only a few times. The rearrangement links TRBV19 to TRBJ1-6, with D uncertain. Trimming shortened V by 5 bases and J by 9 bases, and 14 bases separated the two germline ends. Germline V gene sequence: CDR1 LNHDA, CDR2 SQIVND (reference sequence). The CDR3 consists of 14 residues. This CDR3 is CASSLRGLASPLHF. The CDR3, as DNA: TGTGCCAGTAGTCTCCGGGGTTTGGCTTCACCCCTCCACTTT.

As to this clone: Because the CDR3's place on the DNA is in doubt, the DNA is left out and the CDR3 is given as listed by TCRdb. The chain carries TRBV21-1 and TRBJ2-7; TRBD2, the table's D call, lacks a check against the DNA. TRBV21-1 is annotated as a pseudogene. Ends included, the CDR3 has 16 residues. CDR3: CASSKVAGGASYEQYF.